This TCR beta chain was identified during a study of blood T cell repertoires in COVID-19. Clones were read by immunoSEQ multiplex PCR, and TCRdb kept only the in-frame ones, dropping some. The table lists over 200,000 clones, 65% to 85% of them singletons. The CDR3 extends over 14 amino acids. From germline, CDR1 is SGHDT and CDR2 YYEEEE. Unmatched junction bases numbered 1, after V lost 1 base and J lost 7 bases. Sequencing was done on a sample of peripheral blood. The receptor comes from an elderly man with acute or convalescent COVID-19. The chain links TRBV5-6 to TRBJ1-6; 8 nucleotides line up with TRBD1. Here the CDR3 reads CASSLRTGNSPLHF. The CDR3, as DNA: TGTGCCAGCAGCTTGCGGACAGGGAATTCACCCCTCCACTTT.